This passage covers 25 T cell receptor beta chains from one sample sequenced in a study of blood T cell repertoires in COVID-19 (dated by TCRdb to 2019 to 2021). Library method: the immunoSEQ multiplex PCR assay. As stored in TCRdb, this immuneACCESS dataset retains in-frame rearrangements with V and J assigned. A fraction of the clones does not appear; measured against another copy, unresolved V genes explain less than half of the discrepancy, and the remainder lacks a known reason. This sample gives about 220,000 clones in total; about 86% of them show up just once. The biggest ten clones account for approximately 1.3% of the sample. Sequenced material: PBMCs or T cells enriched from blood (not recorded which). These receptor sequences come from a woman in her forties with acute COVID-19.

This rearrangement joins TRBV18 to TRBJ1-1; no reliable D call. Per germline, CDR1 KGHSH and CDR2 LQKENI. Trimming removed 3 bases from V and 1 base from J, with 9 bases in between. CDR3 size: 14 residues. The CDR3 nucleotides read TGTGCCAGCTCACCCATAAGCGGGAACACTGAAGCTTTCTTT. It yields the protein CASSPISGNTEAFF. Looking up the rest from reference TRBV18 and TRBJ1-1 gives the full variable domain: NAGVMQNPRHLVRRRGQEARLRCSPMKGHSHVYWYRQLPEEGLKFMVYLQKENIIDESGMPKERFSAEFPKEGPSILRIQQVVRGDSAAYFCASSPISGNTEAFFGQGTRLTVV.

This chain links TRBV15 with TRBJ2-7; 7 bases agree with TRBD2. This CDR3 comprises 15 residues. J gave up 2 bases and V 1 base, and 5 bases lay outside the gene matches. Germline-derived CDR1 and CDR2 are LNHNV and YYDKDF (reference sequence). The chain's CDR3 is CATSRGGGPAYEQYF. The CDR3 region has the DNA TGTGCCACCAGCAGAGGCGGGGGACCCGCCTACGAGCAGTACTTC.

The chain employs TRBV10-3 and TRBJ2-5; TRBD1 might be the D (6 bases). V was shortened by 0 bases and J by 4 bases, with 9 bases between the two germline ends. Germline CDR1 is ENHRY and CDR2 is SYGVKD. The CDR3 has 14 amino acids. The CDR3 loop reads CAISESTGGETQYF. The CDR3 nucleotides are TGTGCCATCAGTGAGTCGACAGGTGGAGAGACCCAGTACTTC.

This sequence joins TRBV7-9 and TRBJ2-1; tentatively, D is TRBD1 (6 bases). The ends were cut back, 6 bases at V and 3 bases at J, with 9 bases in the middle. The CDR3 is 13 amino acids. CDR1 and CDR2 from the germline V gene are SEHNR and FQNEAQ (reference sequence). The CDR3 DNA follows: TGTGCCAGCAGGGGGGCCTACTACAATGAGCAGTTCTTC. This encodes CASRGAYYNEQFF.

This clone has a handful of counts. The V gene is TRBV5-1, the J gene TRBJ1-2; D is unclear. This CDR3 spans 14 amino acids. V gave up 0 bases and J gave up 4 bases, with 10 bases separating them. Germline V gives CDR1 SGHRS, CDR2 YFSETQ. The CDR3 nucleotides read TGCGCCAGCAGCTTGGCTCACAGTAGCTATGGCTACACCTTC. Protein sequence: CASSLAHSSYGYTF.

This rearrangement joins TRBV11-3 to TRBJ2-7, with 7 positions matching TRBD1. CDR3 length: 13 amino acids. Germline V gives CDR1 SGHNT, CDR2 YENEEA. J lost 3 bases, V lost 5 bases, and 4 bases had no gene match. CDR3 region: CASSPGQDYEQYF. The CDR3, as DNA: TGTGCCAGCAGCCCCGGACAGGACTACGAGCAGTACTTC.

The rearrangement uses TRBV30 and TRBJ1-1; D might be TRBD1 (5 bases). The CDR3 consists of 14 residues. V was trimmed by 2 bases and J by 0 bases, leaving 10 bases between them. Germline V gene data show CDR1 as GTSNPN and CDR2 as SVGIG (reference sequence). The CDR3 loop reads CAWSWGLMNTEAFF. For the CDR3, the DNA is TGTGCCTGGAGTTGGGGACTGATGAACACTGAAGCTTTCTTT.

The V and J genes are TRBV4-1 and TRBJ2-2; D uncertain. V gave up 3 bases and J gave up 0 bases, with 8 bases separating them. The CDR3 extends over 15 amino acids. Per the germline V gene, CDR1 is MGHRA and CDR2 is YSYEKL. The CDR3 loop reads CASSHAVSNTGELFF. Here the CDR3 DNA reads TGCGCCAGCAGCCATGCGGTTTCGAACACCGGGGAGCTGTTTTTT.

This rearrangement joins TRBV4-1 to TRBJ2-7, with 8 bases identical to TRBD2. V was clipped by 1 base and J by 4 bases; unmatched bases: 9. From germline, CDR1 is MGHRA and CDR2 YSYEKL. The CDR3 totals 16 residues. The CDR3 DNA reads TGCGCCAGCAGCCAAGCCGTGGCTAGCGGGCTTTACGAGCAGTACTTC. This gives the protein CASSQAVASGLYEQYF.

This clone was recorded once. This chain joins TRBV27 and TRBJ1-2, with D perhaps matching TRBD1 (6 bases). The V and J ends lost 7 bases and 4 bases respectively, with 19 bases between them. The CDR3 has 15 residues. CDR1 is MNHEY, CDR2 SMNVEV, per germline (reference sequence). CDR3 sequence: CASTESSQGAYGYTF. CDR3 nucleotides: TGTGCCAGCACCGAATCTTCACAGGGAGCCTATGGCTACACCTTC.

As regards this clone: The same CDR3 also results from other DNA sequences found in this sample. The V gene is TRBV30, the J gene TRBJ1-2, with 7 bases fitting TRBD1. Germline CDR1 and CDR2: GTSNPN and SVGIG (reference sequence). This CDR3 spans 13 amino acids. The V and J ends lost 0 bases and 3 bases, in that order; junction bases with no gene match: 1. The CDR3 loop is CAWSVQGHYGYTF. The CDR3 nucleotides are TGTGCCTGGAGTGTACAGGGGCACTATGGCTACACCTTC.

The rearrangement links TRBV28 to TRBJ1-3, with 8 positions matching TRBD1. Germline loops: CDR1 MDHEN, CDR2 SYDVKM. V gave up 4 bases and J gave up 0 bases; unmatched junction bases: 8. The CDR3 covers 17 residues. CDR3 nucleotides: TGTGCCAGCAGTTCTACGGACAGGGTTAACTCTGGAAACACCATATATTTT. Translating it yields CASSSTDRVNSGNTIYF.

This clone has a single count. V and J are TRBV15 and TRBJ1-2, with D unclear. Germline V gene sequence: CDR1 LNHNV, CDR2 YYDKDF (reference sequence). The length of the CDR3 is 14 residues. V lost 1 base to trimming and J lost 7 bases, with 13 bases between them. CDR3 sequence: CATSRAARGSGYTF. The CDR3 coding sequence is TGTGCCACCAGCAGAGCTGCCCGCGGATCTGGCTACACCTTC.

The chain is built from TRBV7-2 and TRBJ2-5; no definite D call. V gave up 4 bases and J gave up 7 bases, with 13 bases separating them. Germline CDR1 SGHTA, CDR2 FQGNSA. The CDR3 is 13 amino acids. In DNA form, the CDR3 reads TGTGCCAGCAGCTCGTCGAGATCCGGGACCCAGTACTTC. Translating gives CASSSSRSGTQYF. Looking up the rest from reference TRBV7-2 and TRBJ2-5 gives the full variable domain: GAGVSQSPSNKVTEKGKDVELRCDPISGHTALYWYRQSLGQGLEFLIYFQGNSAPDKSGLPSDRFSAERTGGSVSTLTIQRTQQEDSAVYLCASSSSRSGTQYFGPGTRLLVL.

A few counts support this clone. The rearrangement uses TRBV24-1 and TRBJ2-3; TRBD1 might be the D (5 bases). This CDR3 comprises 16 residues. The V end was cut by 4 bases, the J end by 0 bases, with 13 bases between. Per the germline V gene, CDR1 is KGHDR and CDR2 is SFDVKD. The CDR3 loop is CATSEGLWPSTDTQYF. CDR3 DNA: TGTGCCACCAGTGAGGGGCTTTGGCCTAGCACAGATACGCAGTATTTT.

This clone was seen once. The CDR3 DNA reads as TGCAGTGCTAGTGGGCTAGCGGGAGATCGCACAGATACGCAGTATTTT. Residues: CSASGLAGDRTDTQYF. The V call is TRBV20-1, the J call TRBJ2-3; 10 nucleotides align to TRBD2. V lost 3 bases, J lost 1 base, and 7 bases stayed unmatched. Germline V lookup: CDR1 DFQATT, CDR2 SNEGSKA (reference sequence). The CDR3 loop spans 16 amino acids.

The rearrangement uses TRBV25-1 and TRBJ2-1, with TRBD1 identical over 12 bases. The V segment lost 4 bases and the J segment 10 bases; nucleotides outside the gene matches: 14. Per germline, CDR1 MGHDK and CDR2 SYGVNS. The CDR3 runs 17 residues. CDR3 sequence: CASSGVTGTGGGREQFF. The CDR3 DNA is TGTGCCAGCAGTGGCGTTACCGGGACAGGGGGCGGGAGAGAGCAGTTCTTC.

CDR3 coding DNA: TGTGCCAGCAGTTTATCGGCAGGGGGCTGGGAGACCCAGTACTTC. Its translation is CASSLSAGGWETQYF. The V gene is TRBV27, the J gene TRBJ2-5; TRBD1 aligns across 8 bases. Per the germline V gene, CDR1 is MNHEY and CDR2 is SMNVEV (reference sequence). J gave up 5 bases and V 0 bases, and 5 bases lay outside the gene matches. This CDR3 has 15 amino acids.

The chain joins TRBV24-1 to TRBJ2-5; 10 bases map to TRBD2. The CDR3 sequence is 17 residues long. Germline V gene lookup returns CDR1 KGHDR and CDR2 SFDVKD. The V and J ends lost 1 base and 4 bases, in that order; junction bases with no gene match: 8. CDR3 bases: TGTGCCACCAGTGATTTTCCCAGCGGGAGGGAAGGAGAGACCCAGTACTTC. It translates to CATSDFPSGREGETQYF.

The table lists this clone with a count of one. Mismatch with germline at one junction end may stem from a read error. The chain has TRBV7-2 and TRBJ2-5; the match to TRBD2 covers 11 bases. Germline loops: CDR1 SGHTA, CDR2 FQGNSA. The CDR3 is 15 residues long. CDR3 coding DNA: TGTGCCAGCAGCAACTTAGCGGGGGGGCAAGGGACCCAGTACTTC. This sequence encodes CASSNLAGGQGTQYF.

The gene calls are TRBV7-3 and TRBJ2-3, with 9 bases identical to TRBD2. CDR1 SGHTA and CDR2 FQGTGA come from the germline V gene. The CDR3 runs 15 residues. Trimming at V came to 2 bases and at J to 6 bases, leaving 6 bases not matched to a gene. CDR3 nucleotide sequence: TGTGCCAGCAGCTTAGGCGGGAGGGGGACGGATACGCAGTATTTT. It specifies CASSLGGRGTDTQYF.

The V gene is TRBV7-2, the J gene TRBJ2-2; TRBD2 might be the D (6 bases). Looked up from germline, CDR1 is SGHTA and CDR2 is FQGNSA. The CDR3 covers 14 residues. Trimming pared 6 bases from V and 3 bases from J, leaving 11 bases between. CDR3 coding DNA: TGTGCCAGCAGGGGGGGACTTCACACCGGGGAGCTGTTTTTT. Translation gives CASRGGLHTGELFF.

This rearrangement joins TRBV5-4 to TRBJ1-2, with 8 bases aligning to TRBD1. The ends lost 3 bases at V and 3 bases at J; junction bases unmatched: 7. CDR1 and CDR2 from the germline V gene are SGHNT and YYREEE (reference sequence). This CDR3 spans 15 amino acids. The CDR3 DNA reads TGTGCCAGCAGCTCACCAGGGGGCGCAGACTATGGCTACACCTTC. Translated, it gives CASSSPGGADYGYTF.

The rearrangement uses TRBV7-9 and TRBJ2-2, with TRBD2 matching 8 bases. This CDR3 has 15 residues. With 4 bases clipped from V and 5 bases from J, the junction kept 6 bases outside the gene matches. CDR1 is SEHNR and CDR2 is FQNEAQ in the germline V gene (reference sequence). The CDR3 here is CASSSPAGVTGELFF. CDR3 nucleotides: TGTGCCAGCAGCTCCCCAGCGGGAGTAACCGGGGAGCTGTTTTTT.

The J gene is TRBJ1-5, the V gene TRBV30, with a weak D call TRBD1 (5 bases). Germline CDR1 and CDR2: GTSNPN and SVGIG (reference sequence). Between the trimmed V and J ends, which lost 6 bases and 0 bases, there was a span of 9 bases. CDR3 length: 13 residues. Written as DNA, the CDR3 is TGTGCCTGTCAACAGGATAGCAATCAGCCCCAGCATTTT. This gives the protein CACQQDSNQPQHF.